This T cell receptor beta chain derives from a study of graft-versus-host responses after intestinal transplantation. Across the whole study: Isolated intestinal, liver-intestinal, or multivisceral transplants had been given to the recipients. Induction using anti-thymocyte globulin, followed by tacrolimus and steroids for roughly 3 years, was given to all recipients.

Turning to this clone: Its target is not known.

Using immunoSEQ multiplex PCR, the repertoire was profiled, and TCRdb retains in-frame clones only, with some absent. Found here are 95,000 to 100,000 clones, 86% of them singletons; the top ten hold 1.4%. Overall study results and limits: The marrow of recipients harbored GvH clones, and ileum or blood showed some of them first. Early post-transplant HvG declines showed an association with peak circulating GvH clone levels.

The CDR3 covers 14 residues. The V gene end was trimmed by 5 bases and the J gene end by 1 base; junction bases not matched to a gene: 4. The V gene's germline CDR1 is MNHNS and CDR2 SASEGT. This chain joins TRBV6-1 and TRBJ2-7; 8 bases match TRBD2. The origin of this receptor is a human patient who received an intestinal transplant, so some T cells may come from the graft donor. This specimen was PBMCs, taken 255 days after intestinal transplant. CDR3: CASSLGGVSYEQYF. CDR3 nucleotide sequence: TGTGCCAGCAGTCTCGGGGGGGTTTCCTACGAGCAGTACTTC.